This is a list of T cell receptor beta chains from one sample in a study of shared clonotypes between healthy human individuals. Assay: immunoSEQ multiplex PCR; the TCRdb copy retains only in-frame clones and omits some. This sample carries 400,000 to 500,000 clones, 70% to 85% of them seen once, and the ten largest clones take about 12%. The sample consisted of PBMCs. The origin of the receptors is a woman aged 40 to 50 in good health. Some clones in this sample may be carry-over from other donors' samples. Both conserved end residues are part of each CDR3. A D gene is named only where the DNA matches it firmly. Size is omitted from some rows. Given values are once, few, many or a class for expanded clones.

>TRBV4-1|TRBJ2-5|.|.
CASSQARRQETQYF
TGCGCCAGCAGCCAAGCTCGGCGGCAAGAGACCCAGTACTTC
>TRBV10-3|TRBJ2-1|.|TRBD1
CAITPGQGADNEQFF
TGTGCCATCACCCCGGGACAGGGGGCCGACAATGAGCAGTTCTTC
>TRBV5-6|TRBJ1-2|once|TRBD1
CASSLGGRGLGDYGYTF
TGTGCCAGCAGCTTGGGCGGCAGGGGGCTCGGCGACTATGGCTACACCTTC
>TRBV18|TRBJ1-1|.|.
CASSRPTGNTEAFF
TGTGCCAGCTCTCGCCCGACAGGGAACACTGAAGCTTTCTTT
>TRBV25-1|TRBJ1-4|.|TRBD1
CASSTGGGNEKLFF
TGTGCCAGCAGTACAGGGGGCGGTAATGAAAAACTGTTTTTT
>TRBV27|TRBJ2-7|.|TRBD2
CASSAGLAIEQYF
TGTGCCAGTTCGGCGGGACTAGCGATTGAGCAGTACTTC
>TRBV30|TRBJ2-5|.|.
CAWSPTGRETQYF
TGTGCCTGGAGTCCTACAGGGCGCGAGACCCAGTACTTC
>TRBV6-1|TRBJ2-1|.|TRBD2
CASSVSLAAAYNEQFF
TGTGCCAGCAGTGTATCGCTAGCGGCCGCCTACAATGAGCAGTTCTTC
>TRBV5-5|TRBJ1-1|.|.
CASGAQGNTEAFF
TGTGCCAGCGGTGCACAGGGAAACACTGAAGCTTTCTTT
>TRBV14|TRBJ2-7|.|.
CASSQEKYEQYF
TGTGCCAGCAGCCAAGAAAAATACGAGCAGTACTTC
>TRBV10-3|TRBJ2-3|once|TRBD1
CAIGRLTGGTDTQYF
TGTGCCATCGGAAGGCTGACAGGGGGCACAGATACGCAGTATTTT
>TRBV5-6|TRBJ2-5|.|TRBD2
CASSLVVAGNHGEQYF
TGTGCCAGCAGCTTGGTAGTAGCGGGAAACCATGGGGAGCAGTACTTC
>TRBV27|TRBJ1-5|many|.
CASSIIGVGQPQHF
TGTGCCAGCAGTATAATAGGGGTGGGTCAGCCCCAGCATTTT
>TRBV7-2|TRBJ2-7|.|TRBD1
CASSLDRVSSYEQYF
TGTGCCAGCAGCTTGGACAGGGTTAGCTCCTACGAGCAGTACTTC
>TRBV29-1|TRBJ2-7|.|.
CSVEDQGSYEQYF
TGCAGCGTTGAAGATCAGGGCTCCTACGAGCAGTACTTC
>TRBV7-6|TRBJ2-5|few|TRBD2
CASSLATSRSETQYF
TGTGCCAGCAGCTTAGCGACTAGCAGGTCCGAGACCCAGTACTTC
>TRBV10-2|TRBJ1-4|.|.
CASSESVGGLSEKLFF
TGCGCCAGCAGTGAGTCGGTCGGGGGGCTTAGTGAAAAACTGTTTTTT
>TRBV9|TRBJ2-1|once|.
CASSVVGNNEQFF
TGTGCCAGCAGCGTAGTGGGGAACAATGAGCAGTTCTTC
>TRBV18|TRBJ1-5|.|.
CASSPGKGGYPQHF
TGTGCCAGCTCACCAGGGAAGGGCGGATACCCCCAGCATTTT
>TRBV2|TRBJ2-7|.|TRBD1
CASTLTTGLAPSFLF
TGTGCCAGCACCCTAACGACAGGGCTGGCCCCCTCCTTCTTATTC
>TRBV4-2|TRBJ2-2|.|.
CASSQESGYAGELFF
TGTGCCAGCAGCCAAGAATCCGGGTATGCCGGGGAGCTGTTTTTT
>TRBV28|TRBJ2-1|.|.
CASSLLHRKQFF
TGTGCCAGCAGTTTGCTGCACCGTAAGCAGTTCTTC
>TRBV30|TRBJ2-7|many|TRBD2
CAWSLLAGGPSNEQYF
TGTGCCTGGAGTCTTTTAGCGGGAGGGCCCTCCAACGAGCAGTACTTC
>TRBV30|TRBJ1-6|.|.
CAWSGTAYNSPLHF
TGTGCCTGGAGCGGGACGGCTTATAATTCACCCCTCCACTTT
>TRBV5-6|TRBJ2-7|.|TRBD1
CASSLVAGGEQYF
TGTGCCAGCAGCTTGGTGGCAGGGGGCGAGCAGTACTTC
>TRBV28|TRBJ2-7|.|.
CASSSLDGSYEQYF
TGTGCCAGCAGTTCCCTGGACGGCTCCTACGAGCAGTACTTC
>TRBV2|TRBJ2-7|.|.
CASSELVREQYF
TGTGCCAGCAGTGAATTGGTTCGCGAGCAGTACTTC
>TRBV15|TRBJ2-7|.|.
CATSRRDRSYEQYF
TGTGCCACCAGCAGGCGGGACAGATCCTACGAGCAGTACTTC
>TRBV5-1|TRBJ2-3|once|TRBD1
CASSLRTGADTQYF
TGCGCCAGCAGCTTGCGGACAGGGGCAGATACGCAGTATTTT
>TRBV13|TRBJ2-2|.|TRBD2
CASSKLAGEPGELFF
TGTGCCAGCAGCAAACTAGCGGGAGAACCCGGGGAGCTGTTTTTT
>TRBV7-3|TRBJ1-1|.|TRBD1
CASSPTGPNTEAFF
TGTGCCAGCAGCCCGACAGGGCCAAACACTGAAGCTTTCTTT
>TRBV2|TRBJ2-3|.|.
CASSRILRTDTQYF
TGTGCCAGCAGTCGGATCCTAAGGACAGATACGCAGTATTTT
>TRBV7-5|TRBJ2-1|once|.
CARSLSGTYNEQFF
TGTGCCAGAAGCCTCAGCGGGACTTACAATGAGCAGTTCTTC
>TRBV9|TRBJ1-1|many|.
CASSVGTANTEAFF
TGTGCCAGCAGCGTAGGGACAGCGAACACTGAAGCTTTCTTT
>TRBV13|TRBJ2-2|.|TRBD2
CASSGSGTSGRGTGELFF
TGTGCCAGCAGCGGCTCCGGGACTAGCGGGAGAGGTACCGGGGAGCTGTTTTTT
>TRBV6-1|TRBJ1-5|many|.
CASSEDVTGNQPQHF
TGTGCCAGCAGTGAAGACGTCACAGGCAATCAGCCCCAGCATTTT
>TRBV7-3|TRBJ2-3|.|TRBD2
CASSRTGLAGADTQYF
TGTGCCAGCAGCCGGACGGGACTAGCGGGAGCGGATACGCAGTATTTT
>TRBV7-2|TRBJ2-3|.|.
CASSLAGQSTDTQYF
TGTGCCAGCAGCTTAGCAGGACAGAGCACAGATACGCAGTATTTT
>TRBV29-1|TRBJ2-3|.|TRBD1
CSVKTMGQLWAPTQYF
TGCAGCGTGAAAACGATGGGACAGCTCTGGGCCCCTACGCAGTATTTT
>TRBV6-5|TRBJ2-4|.|TRBD1
CASNRDRGPGNIQYF
TGTGCCAGCAACCGGGACAGGGGGCCGGGAAACATTCAGTACTTC
>TRBV6-1|TRBJ2-7|.|TRBD1
CASSLDRASYEQYF
TGTGCCAGCAGTTTAGACAGGGCCTCCTACGAGCAGTACTTC
>TRBV10-2|TRBJ2-1|few|TRBD2
CASSEPSGWGGYNEQFF
TGCGCCAGCAGTGAGCCCAGCGGATGGGGGGGTTACAATGAGCAGTTCTTC
>TRBV2|TRBJ2-5|.|.
CASSDRGQAMETQYF
TGTGCCAGCAGTGATAGGGGTCAGGCCATGGAGACCCAGTACTTC